The rows below give T cell receptor beta chains drawn from one sample of a study of cytomegalovirus exposure and HLA in healthy donors. TCRdb's copy holds only in-frame clones and misses some; the assay was immunoSEQ multiplex PCR. The sample has a few hundred thousand clones; 85% to 90% are singletons. Input material: PBMCs. The receptors shown here come from a woman in her late teens or twenties in good health and CMV-seronegative. The CDR3 runs from the conserved cysteine through the conserved F or W. Fields, in order: D gene, J gene, clone size, V gene, CDR3 DNA, CDR3 protein. The D gene is left open where the match is weak. A clone size is listed for some rows: how often the clone was seen (once, few, many), or a class if it is expanded.

d_call: TRBD1; j_call: TRBJ1-2; clone_size: .; v_call: TRBV28; cdr3_nt: TGTGCCAGCAGTTTTCCTGCAGGGGGCGAGTTATCCTATGGCTACACCTTC; cdr3_aa: CASSFPAGGELSYGYTF
d_call: .; j_call: TRBJ1-1; clone_size: few; v_call: TRBV28; cdr3_nt: TGTGCCAGCAGTTTATGGGCAGGGCTGAACACTGAAGCTTTCTTT; cdr3_aa: CASSLWAGLNTEAFF
d_call: TRBD1; j_call: TRBJ2-7; clone_size: few; v_call: TRBV10-1; cdr3_nt: TGCGCCAGCAGTGAGGGGACAGGATCCTACGAGCAGTACTTC; cdr3_aa: CASSEGTGSYEQYF
d_call: .; j_call: TRBJ2-7; clone_size: once; v_call: TRBV9; cdr3_nt: TGTGCCAGCAGCGTCCTAGGGGCCCTCGAGTACGAGCAGTACTTC; cdr3_aa: CASSVLGALEYEQYF
d_call: .; j_call: TRBJ1-2; clone_size: .; v_call: TRBV4-2; cdr3_nt: TGTGCCAGCAGCCAAGAAGGGGCAGTCTATGGCTACACCTTC; cdr3_aa: CASSQEGAVYGYTF
d_call: TRBD1; j_call: TRBJ2-5; clone_size: .; v_call: TRBV5-1; cdr3_nt: TGCGCCAGCAGCTTGGAAAAGGACAGGGCGGAGACCCAGTACTTC; cdr3_aa: CASSLEKDRAETQYF
d_call: .; j_call: TRBJ1-4; clone_size: .; v_call: TRBV4-1; cdr3_nt: TGCGCCAGCAGCCAAGTCCCAGGAAATGAAAAACTGTTTTTT; cdr3_aa: CASSQVPGNEKLFF
d_call: TRBD2; j_call: TRBJ2-3; clone_size: once; v_call: TRBV13; cdr3_nt: TGTGCCAGCAGCTTAGGGCGGGGGATAGATACGCAGTATTTT; cdr3_aa: CASSLGRGIDTQYF
d_call: .; j_call: TRBJ1-5; clone_size: .; v_call: TRBV5-1; cdr3_nt: TGCGCCAGCAGCCCGGAACAGGGCTACAATCAGCCCCAGCATTTT; cdr3_aa: CASSPEQGYNQPQHF
d_call: .; j_call: TRBJ2-3; clone_size: .; v_call: TRBV20-1; cdr3_nt: TGCAGCGCGCGGGGCACAGATACGCAGTATTTT; cdr3_aa: CSARGTDTQYF
d_call: TRBD1; j_call: TRBJ1-5; clone_size: .; v_call: TRBV7-9; cdr3_nt: TGTGCCAGCAGCTTAACCTTGGGACAGGGTTTTCAGCCCCAGCATTTT; cdr3_aa: CASSLTLGQGFQPQHF
d_call: .; j_call: TRBJ1-5; clone_size: once; v_call: TRBV10-3; cdr3_nt: TGTGCCATCAGTGAGTACAAAGATAGCAATCAGCCCCAGCATTTT; cdr3_aa: CAISEYKDSNQPQHF
d_call: TRBD1; j_call: TRBJ2-1; clone_size: once; v_call: TRBV18; cdr3_nt: TGTGCCAGCTCACCAGCAGGGGGCTCCTACAATGAGCAGTTCTTC; cdr3_aa: CASSPAGGSYNEQFF
d_call: TRBD2; j_call: TRBJ2-3; clone_size: .; v_call: TRBV5-1; cdr3_nt: TGCGCCAGCAGCCCGGGAGGTACAACTAGCACAGATACGCAGTATTTT; cdr3_aa: CASSPGGTTSTDTQYF
d_call: .; j_call: TRBJ2-6; clone_size: once; v_call: TRBV4-1; cdr3_nt: TGCGCCAGCAGCTATCAGGGGTACGGGGCCAACGTCCTGACTTTC; cdr3_aa: CASSYQGYGANVLTF
d_call: .; j_call: TRBJ2-3; clone_size: .; v_call: TRBV18; cdr3_nt: TGTGCCAGCTCACCATTCTTACCGACTAGCACAGATACGCAGTATTTT; cdr3_aa: CASSPFLPTSTDTQYF
d_call: .; j_call: TRBJ1-2; clone_size: .; v_call: TRBV4-1; cdr3_nt: TGCGCCAGCAGCCAAAACACAGTCCTACCCTCTATCTATGGCTACACCTTC; cdr3_aa: CASSQNTVLPSIYGYTF
d_call: TRBD1; j_call: TRBJ2-2; clone_size: .; v_call: TRBV27; cdr3_nt: TGTGCCAGCAGTTCGCGACAGGGGGCGGCCGGGGAGCTGTTTTTT; cdr3_aa: CASSSRQGAAGELFF
d_call: .; j_call: TRBJ2-7; clone_size: .; v_call: TRBV4-3; cdr3_nt: TGCGCCAGCAGCCAAGAAATAGCCCCGGGCGAGCAGTACTTC; cdr3_aa: CASSQEIAPGEQYF
d_call: .; j_call: TRBJ2-1; clone_size: .; v_call: TRBV5-1; cdr3_nt: TGCGCCAGCAGCCCCACCGGGACTCCCTACAATGAGCAGTTCTTC; cdr3_aa: CASSPTGTPYNEQFF
d_call: .; j_call: TRBJ2-1; clone_size: once; v_call: TRBV7-2; cdr3_nt: TGTGCCAGCGGATCGATAAGTAGGGGTCGCCGGAATGAGCAGTTCTTC; cdr3_aa: CASGSISRGRRNEQFF
d_call: TRBD1; j_call: TRBJ2-1; clone_size: .; v_call: TRBV14; cdr3_nt: TGTGCCAGCAGCCATACAGGGGGGAACTTCTACAATGAGCAGTTCTTC; cdr3_aa: CASSHTGGNFYNEQFF
d_call: .; j_call: TRBJ1-2; clone_size: .; v_call: TRBV6-1; cdr3_nt: TGTGCCAGCGAAAAACCCGGCAGGGCGAACTATGGCTACACCTTC; cdr3_aa: CASEKPGRANYGYTF
d_call: TRBD1; j_call: TRBJ1-2; clone_size: .; v_call: TRBV7-9; cdr3_nt: TGTGCCAGCAGTAGGGACAGCGTAAACTATGGCTACACCTTC; cdr3_aa: CASSRDSVNYGYTF
d_call: .; j_call: TRBJ2-5; clone_size: .; v_call: TRBV7-2; cdr3_nt: TGTGCCAGCAGTTGGAGGGTAGCGGAACAAGAGACCCAGTACTTC; cdr3_aa: CASSWRVAEQETQYF
d_call: TRBD1; j_call: TRBJ1-4; clone_size: .; v_call: TRBV5-1; cdr3_nt: TGCGCCAGCAGCTCAACACTGACCTGGACAGGGACGGAAAAACTGTTTTTT; cdr3_aa: CASSSTLTWTGTEKLFF
d_call: .; j_call: TRBJ2-5; clone_size: .; v_call: TRBV7-9; cdr3_nt: TGTGCCAGCAGCTCACTGGACAACTCCCAAGAGACCCAGTACTTC; cdr3_aa: CASSSLDNSQETQYF
d_call: TRBD1; j_call: TRBJ1-3; clone_size: .; v_call: TRBV7-6; cdr3_nt: TGTGCCAGCAGCGAACCGTACAGGGGCCGATCTATATCTGGAAACACCATATATTTT; cdr3_aa: CASSEPYRGRSISGNTIYF
d_call: TRBD2; j_call: TRBJ2-5; clone_size: .; v_call: TRBV30; cdr3_nt: TGTGCCTGGAGCTCGGGGACTAGCGGAAAAGAGACCCAGTACTTC; cdr3_aa: CAWSSGTSGKETQYF
d_call: TRBD1; j_call: TRBJ2-3; clone_size: .; v_call: TRBV18; cdr3_nt: TGTGCCAGCTCACCAAATCGACAGGGGGCCACAGATACGCAGTATTTT; cdr3_aa: CASSPNRQGATDTQYF
d_call: .; j_call: TRBJ1-1; clone_size: once; v_call: TRBV6-1; cdr3_nt: TGTGCCAGCGCAATATCGAGACAGGCGAACACTGAAGCTTTCTTT; cdr3_aa: CASAISRQANTEAFF
d_call: TRBD1; j_call: TRBJ2-7; clone_size: .; v_call: TRBV28; cdr3_nt: TGTGCCAGCAGTTACAGGGGGCGTAGCTCCTACGAGCAGTACTTC; cdr3_aa: CASSYRGRSSYEQYF
d_call: .; j_call: TRBJ1-4; clone_size: .; v_call: TRBV7-9; cdr3_nt: TGTGCCAGCAGCTTCGGGGTAACTAATGAAAAACTGTTTTTT; cdr3_aa: CASSFGVTNEKLFF
d_call: .; j_call: TRBJ1-1; clone_size: .; v_call: TRBV11-2; cdr3_nt: TGTGCCAGCAGCTGCGACGGAGGGGCGAACACTGAAGCTTTCTTT; cdr3_aa: CASSCDGGANTEAFF
d_call: TRBD1; j_call: TRBJ2-1; clone_size: .; v_call: TRBV7-8; cdr3_nt: TGTGCCAGCAGCTTAGTGCTCGGGACAGACTCCTACAATGAGCAGTTCTTC; cdr3_aa: CASSLVLGTDSYNEQFF
d_call: .; j_call: TRBJ2-5; clone_size: once; v_call: TRBV6-5; cdr3_nt: TGTGCCAGCAGTGCACAGCCGTACCAAGAGACCCAGTACTTC; cdr3_aa: CASSAQPYQETQYF
d_call: .; j_call: TRBJ1-4; clone_size: once; v_call: TRBV4-1; cdr3_nt: TGCGCCAGCAGCCATATTGGGGAGGTGTTTTTT; cdr3_aa: CASSHIGEVFF
d_call: .; j_call: TRBJ1-2; clone_size: .; v_call: TRBV9; cdr3_nt: TGTGCCAGCAGCGACCGAGGGTTGTACTATGGCTACACCTTC; cdr3_aa: CASSDRGLYYGYTF
d_call: TRBD1; j_call: TRBJ2-7; clone_size: .; v_call: TRBV27; cdr3_nt: TGTGCCAGCAGTAAGCGGACAGGGGGGAGTTGGGAGCAGTACTTC; cdr3_aa: CASSKRTGGSWEQYF
d_call: .; j_call: TRBJ2-5; clone_size: .; v_call: TRBV5-1; cdr3_nt: TGCGCCAGCAGCCCCCCCGGGGGACGACAAGAGACCCAGTACTTC; cdr3_aa: CASSPPGGRQETQYF
d_call: TRBD1; j_call: TRBJ1-5; clone_size: .; v_call: TRBV19; cdr3_nt: TGTGCCAGCGACAGAAGGACAGGGGTGGGTCAGCCCCAGCATTTT; cdr3_aa: CASDRRTGVGQPQHF
d_call: TRBD1; j_call: TRBJ2-6; clone_size: .; v_call: TRBV4-2; cdr3_nt: TGTGCCAGCAGCCAACTCGGGACAGGGGGCGCTGGGGCCAACGTCCTGACTTTC; cdr3_aa: CASSQLGTGGAGANVLTF
d_call: TRBD1; j_call: TRBJ1-2; clone_size: .; v_call: TRBV6-5; cdr3_nt: TGTGCCAGCAGCCAGGGGGCGAGGGGCTACACCTTC; cdr3_aa: CASSQGARGYTF
d_call: .; j_call: TRBJ1-4; clone_size: .; v_call: TRBV30; cdr3_nt: TGTGCCTGGAGTGTAGTCGGGAATAATGAAAAACTGTTTTTT; cdr3_aa: CAWSVVGNNEKLFF
d_call: TRBD1; j_call: TRBJ2-7; clone_size: .; v_call: TRBV4-3; cdr3_nt: TGCGCCAGCAGCCAAGTCCAGACAGGGGAATCCTACGAGCAGTACTTC; cdr3_aa: CASSQVQTGESYEQYF
d_call: .; j_call: TRBJ1-2; clone_size: .; v_call: TRBV5-1; cdr3_nt: TGCGCCAGCAGCTTGGGGGACAAATCAAACTATGGCTACACCTTC; cdr3_aa: CASSLGDKSNYGYTF
d_call: .; j_call: TRBJ2-6; clone_size: .; v_call: TRBV4-3; cdr3_nt: TGCGCCAGCAGCCAAGATCACCCCGGCAGGGTTTTGGGGGCCAACGTCCTGACTTTC; cdr3_aa: CASSQDHPGRVLGANVLTF
d_call: TRBD1; j_call: TRBJ2-7; clone_size: .; v_call: TRBV6-7; cdr3_nt: TGTGCCAGCAGTTACGACATAGGGGGCTGGACCTACGAGCAGTACTTC; cdr3_aa: CASSYDIGGWTYEQYF
d_call: .; j_call: TRBJ1-4; clone_size: .; v_call: TRBV6-1; cdr3_nt: TGTGCCAGCAGTGAGGAGACTGCCCCTAATGAAAAACTGTTTTTT; cdr3_aa: CASSEETAPNEKLFF